These T cell receptor beta chains were read from a single sample in a study of blood T cell repertoires in COVID-19. The table came from immunoSEQ multiplex PCR; TCRdb's copy has only in-frame clones and leaves some out. This table holds 210,000 or so clones, approximately 80% found once. The source material was PBMCs or T cells enriched from blood (not recorded which). The receptors come from a man aged 25-45 years with acute COVID-19. Each CDR3 is given with its conserved first and last residue. Fields, in order: clone size, D gene, J gene, CDR3 length, V gene, CDR3 DNA, CDR3 protein. The D gene is left open where the match is weak. The listing skips clone size in some rows; elsewhere it reads once, few, many or a size class.

abundance: NA
d_gene: NA
j_gene: TRBJ1-4
len: 14
v_gene: TRBV7-3
CDR3nt: TGTGCCAGCAGCTCACAGGGTACTAATGAAAAACTGTTTTTT
CDR3aa: CASSSQGTNEKLFF

abundance: NA
d_gene: NA
j_gene: TRBJ2-7
len: 13
v_gene: TRBV7-2
CDR3nt: TGTGCCAGCAGCTTCGGGTACTCCTACGAGCAGTACTTC
CDR3aa: CASSFGYSYEQYF

abundance: NA
d_gene: TRBD2
j_gene: TRBJ2-6
len: 19
v_gene: TRBV7-2
CDR3nt: TGTGCCAGCAGACGCAGACAGACTAGCGGAAGCTCTGGGGCCAACGTCCTGACTTTC
CDR3aa: CASRRRQTSGSSGANVLTF

abundance: once
d_gene: TRBD1
j_gene: TRBJ2-7
len: 15
v_gene: TRBV10-3
CDR3nt: TGTGCCATCAGTGAGTTGACAGGGGGCTTCGACGAGCAGTACTTC
CDR3aa: CAISELTGGFDEQYF

abundance: NA
d_gene: NA
j_gene: TRBJ1-2
len: 13
v_gene: TRBV2
CDR3nt: TGTGCCAGCAGTGAGGGGCAGGTGTGGGGCTACACCTTC
CDR3aa: CASSEGQVWGYTF

abundance: NA
d_gene: TRBD1
j_gene: TRBJ2-7
len: 14
v_gene: TRBV30
CDR3nt: TGTGCCTGGAGTGTAGGGACAGGGAACGACGAGCAGTACTTC
CDR3aa: CAWSVGTGNDEQYF

abundance: NA
d_gene: NA
j_gene: TRBJ1-6
len: 11
v_gene: TRBV12-3/TRBV12-4
CDR3nt: TGTGCCAGCACCTCCGGAGGACCCCTCCACTTT
CDR3aa: CASTSGGPLHF

abundance: NA
d_gene: NA
j_gene: TRBJ1-2
len: 13
v_gene: TRBV19
CDR3nt: TGTGCCAGTAGTCCCCAGGGTGGTTATGGCTACACCTTC
CDR3aa: CASSPQGGYGYTF

abundance: NA
d_gene: NA
j_gene: TRBJ1-2
len: 15
v_gene: TRBV6-2/TRBV6-3
CDR3nt: TGTGCCAGCAGTTCAACGACAGGTACTAACTATGGCTACACCTTC
CDR3aa: CASSSTTGTNYGYTF

abundance: NA
d_gene: TRBD2
j_gene: TRBJ2-2
len: 15
v_gene: TRBV6-5
CDR3nt: TGTGCCAGCACGGGACTAGCGGGGGGAACCGGGGAGCTGTTTTTT
CDR3aa: CASTGLAGGTGELFF

abundance: NA
d_gene: NA
j_gene: TRBJ2-2
len: 14
v_gene: TRBV29-1
CDR3nt: TGCAGCGTTACCCAAAGCCCGAACACCGGGGAGCTGTTTTTT
CDR3aa: CSVTQSPNTGELFF

abundance: NA
d_gene: TRBD1
j_gene: TRBJ1-1
len: 15
v_gene: TRBV5-1
CDR3nt: TGCGCCAGCGGACTACAGGGGGCGGAGAACACTGAAGCTTTCTTT
CDR3aa: CASGLQGAENTEAFF

abundance: NA
d_gene: TRBD1
j_gene: TRBJ2-7
len: 15
v_gene: TRBV5-4
CDR3nt: TGTGCCAGCAGCCTGGACAGGGTCAGCCTCTACGAGCAGTACTTC
CDR3aa: CASSLDRVSLYEQYF

abundance: NA
d_gene: NA
j_gene: TRBJ1-2
len: 16
v_gene: TRBV28
CDR3nt: TGTGCCAGCAGTCCCCTGGGGTTTGAAGGCGGGTATGGCTACACCTTC
CDR3aa: CASSPLGFEGGYGYTF

abundance: NA
d_gene: TRBD2
j_gene: TRBJ2-1
len: 20
v_gene: TRBV4-1
CDR3nt: TGCGCCAGCAGCCAAGAGATGGCGACTAGCGGGGGACGTTCCTACAATGAGCAGTTCTTC
CDR3aa: CASSQEMATSGGRSYNEQFF

abundance: NA
d_gene: NA
j_gene: TRBJ1-1
len: 15
v_gene: TRBV5-4
CDR3nt: TGTGCCAGCAGCTTTAGGACAAGTGGAAACACTGAAGCTTTCTTT
CDR3aa: CASSFRTSGNTEAFF

abundance: few
d_gene: NA
j_gene: TRBJ2-7
len: 18
v_gene: TRBV3-1/TRBV3-2
CDR3nt: TGTGCCAGCAGGGGATTTGGGACTCCCGAGATGAATTCCTACGAGCAGTACTTC
CDR3aa: CASRGFGTPEMNSYEQYF

abundance: NA
d_gene: NA
j_gene: TRBJ1-2
len: 14
v_gene: TRBV27
CDR3nt: TGTGCCAGCAGTCCCGGTTGGAGGGGCTATGGCTACACCTTC
CDR3aa: CASSPGWRGYGYTF

abundance: NA
d_gene: NA
j_gene: TRBJ1-1
len: 14
v_gene: TRBV6-5
CDR3nt: TGTGCCAGCAGCCCGGGAAGTTTGAACACTGAAGCTTTCTTT
CDR3aa: CASSPGSLNTEAFF

abundance: NA
d_gene: TRBD1
j_gene: TRBJ1-2
len: 14
v_gene: TRBV24-1
CDR3nt: TGTGCCACCAGTGAGTCAGACAGGGCCTATGGCTACACCTTC
CDR3aa: CATSESDRAYGYTF

abundance: NA
d_gene: TRBD2
j_gene: TRBJ2-1
len: 11
v_gene: TRBV5-1
CDR3nt: TGCGCCACAGCAGCGGGGGATGAGCAGTTCTTC
CDR3aa: CATAAGDEQFF

abundance: NA
d_gene: TRBD1
j_gene: TRBJ1-1
len: 17
v_gene: TRBV5-4
CDR3nt: TGTGCCAGCAGCTCCGGGACAGGGGGCGGGATGAACACTGAAGCTTTCTTT
CDR3aa: CASSSGTGGGMNTEAFF

abundance: NA
d_gene: NA
j_gene: TRBJ2-7
len: 14
v_gene: TRBV7-9
CDR3nt: TGTGCCAGCAGCTTAGTTACAGGACCCTACGAGCAGTACTTC
CDR3aa: CASSLVTGPYEQYF

abundance: NA
d_gene: TRBD1
j_gene: TRBJ1-4
len: 15
v_gene: TRBV19
CDR3nt: TGTGCCAGTAGTAAAGGGGGACAGATTGGAGAAAAACTGTTTTTT
CDR3aa: CASSKGGQIGEKLFF

abundance: NA
d_gene: TRBD1
j_gene: TRBJ1-6
len: 13
v_gene: TRBV12-3/TRBV12-4
CDR3nt: TGTGCCAGCAGTCGCCAGGGGGCTTCACCCCTCCACTTT
CDR3aa: CASSRQGASPLHF

abundance: NA
d_gene: TRBD1
j_gene: TRBJ2-7
len: 14
v_gene: TRBV7-6
CDR3nt: TGTGCCAGCAGCCACCGGGACAGGGTGAGAGAGCAGTACTTC
CDR3aa: CASSHRDRVREQYF

abundance: NA
d_gene: NA
j_gene: TRBJ1-2
len: 15
v_gene: TRBV6-1
CDR3nt: TGTGCCAGCAGTGAAGAGAACAGGGCATTCTTTGGCTACACCTTC
CDR3aa: CASSEENRAFFGYTF

abundance: NA
d_gene: TRBD1
j_gene: TRBJ1-6
len: 15
v_gene: TRBV7-3
CDR3nt: TGTGCCAGCAGCCTTGGGGGACAGAATAATTCACCCCTCCACTTT
CDR3aa: CASSLGGQNNSPLHF

abundance: NA
d_gene: NA
j_gene: TRBJ1-1
len: 11
v_gene: TRBV5-6
CDR3nt: TGTGCCAGCAGCCTTCAGACTGAAGCTTTCTTT
CDR3aa: CASSLQTEAFF

abundance: few
d_gene: NA
j_gene: TRBJ2-1
len: 16
v_gene: TRBV5-6
CDR3nt: TGTGCCAGCAGCCCCACTCAGGGGCCCGGGTACAATGAGCAGTTCTTC
CDR3aa: CASSPTQGPGYNEQFF

abundance: NA
d_gene: NA
j_gene: TRBJ2-7
len: 16
v_gene: TRBV5-4
CDR3nt: TGTGCCAGCAGCACTGACTTTAATGTCGCACACTACGAGCAGTACTTC
CDR3aa: CASSTDFNVAHYEQYF

abundance: NA
d_gene: NA
j_gene: TRBJ1-1
len: 15
v_gene: TRBV5-1
CDR3nt: TGCGCCAGCAGCTTGCGCACCGGGCGAGGGACTGAAGCTTTCTTT
CDR3aa: CASSLRTGRGTEAFF

abundance: NA
d_gene: NA
j_gene: TRBJ2-3
len: 15
v_gene: TRBV2
CDR3nt: TGTGCCAGCAGTGAACAGGCTATTAGCACAGATACGCAGTATTTT
CDR3aa: CASSEQAISTDTQYF

abundance: NA
d_gene: NA
j_gene: TRBJ1-1
len: 15
v_gene: TRBV5-1
CDR3nt: TGCGCCAGCAGCTCGGTCGGACAGAGGGGCACTGAAGCTTTCTTT
CDR3aa: CASSSVGQRGTEAFF

abundance: few
d_gene: NA
j_gene: TRBJ1-3
len: 15
v_gene: TRBV10-3
CDR3nt: TGTGCCATCAGTGAGTCAGCCGGACAAAGAAACACCATATATTTT
CDR3aa: CAISESAGQRNTIYF

abundance: NA
d_gene: TRBD1
j_gene: TRBJ1-1
len: 15
v_gene: TRBV11-2
CDR3nt: TGTGCCAGCAGCTCACGGACAGGGGGCCTCACTGAAGCTTTCTTT
CDR3aa: CASSSRTGGLTEAFF

abundance: once
d_gene: TRBD2
j_gene: TRBJ2-2
len: 16
v_gene: TRBV9
CDR3nt: TGTGCCAGCAGCGTAACCAGCGGGGGTGGGACCGGGGAGCTGTTTTTT
CDR3aa: CASSVTSGGGTGELFF

abundance: NA
d_gene: NA
j_gene: TRBJ2-2
len: 13
v_gene: TRBV6-5
CDR3nt: TGTGCCAGCAGTCCTGCGAACACCGGGGAGCTGTTTTTT
CDR3aa: CASSPANTGELFF

abundance: NA
d_gene: NA
j_gene: TRBJ1-2
len: 15
v_gene: TRBV27
CDR3nt: TGTGCCAGCAGTTTACAGGACGGAGGAATCTATGGCTACACCTTC
CDR3aa: CASSLQDGGIYGYTF

abundance: NA
d_gene: TRBD1
j_gene: TRBJ1-5
len: 16
v_gene: TRBV28
CDR3nt: TGTGCCAGCAGTGTTCCGGGACAGGGGTCATACCAGCCCCAGCATTTT
CDR3aa: CASSVPGQGSYQPQHF

abundance: NA
d_gene: TRBD1
j_gene: TRBJ2-1
len: 15
v_gene: TRBV6-5
CDR3nt: TGTGCCAGCAGCCGGACAGGGAATCCCCACAATGAGCAGTTCTTC
CDR3aa: CASSRTGNPHNEQFF

abundance: few
d_gene: NA
j_gene: TRBJ1-1
len: 13
v_gene: TRBV10-3
CDR3nt: TGTGCCATCAGAAACAGGGAATCAACTGAAGCTTTCTTT
CDR3aa: CAIRNRESTEAFF

abundance: NA
d_gene: NA
j_gene: TRBJ1-2
len: 15
v_gene: TRBV18
CDR3nt: TGTGCCAGCTCACCGACAGAAACGGTTAACTATGGCTACACCTTC
CDR3aa: CASSPTETVNYGYTF

abundance: NA
d_gene: TRBD1
j_gene: TRBJ1-6
len: 14
v_gene: TRBV27
CDR3nt: TGTGCCAGCAGTTTAGGGACAGATAATTCACCCCTCCACTTT
CDR3aa: CASSLGTDNSPLHF

abundance: NA
d_gene: NA
j_gene: TRBJ2-7
len: 12
v_gene: TRBV9
CDR3nt: TGTGCCAGCGGAGGACAGACCTACGAGCAGTACTTC
CDR3aa: CASGGQTYEQYF

abundance: once
d_gene: TRBD2
j_gene: TRBJ2-3
len: 15
v_gene: TRBV7-3
CDR3nt: TGTGCCAGCAGCTTAAGTGTTAGCGGGGTGGATACGCAGTATTTT
CDR3aa: CASSLSVSGVDTQYF

abundance: NA
d_gene: NA
j_gene: TRBJ1-1
len: 12
v_gene: TRBV5-6
CDR3nt: TGTGCCAGCAGCTTGAAACATTTTGAAGCTTTCTTT
CDR3aa: CASSLKHFEAFF

abundance: NA
d_gene: NA
j_gene: TRBJ2-7
len: 16
v_gene: TRBV27
CDR3nt: TGTGCCAGCAGTTTGAAGGCCGGGATCCAACCCTACGAGCAGTACTTC
CDR3aa: CASSLKAGIQPYEQYF

abundance: NA
d_gene: TRBD2
j_gene: TRBJ2-7
len: 15
v_gene: TRBV28
CDR3nt: TGTGCCAGCACCGTAGCGGGGGGGAGCTCCTACGAGCAGTACTTC
CDR3aa: CASTVAGGSSYEQYF

abundance: NA
d_gene: NA
j_gene: TRBJ1-4
len: 13
v_gene: TRBV27
CDR3nt: TGTGCCAGCGGAACAGTTAAGAGCGAAAAACTGTTTTTT
CDR3aa: CASGTVKSEKLFF

abundance: once
d_gene: TRBD1
j_gene: TRBJ2-1
len: 13
v_gene: TRBV12-3/TRBV12-4
CDR3nt: TGTGCCAGCAGCCCGACGACAGGGGGTGAGCAGTTCTTC
CDR3aa: CASSPTTGGEQFF

abundance: few
d_gene: NA
j_gene: TRBJ1-6
len: 16
v_gene: TRBV7-2
CDR3nt: TGTGCCAGCAGCTCACAGGCTCCGAATGGGAATTCACCCCTCCACTTT
CDR3aa: CASSSQAPNGNSPLHF

abundance: once
d_gene: TRBD2
j_gene: TRBJ2-3
len: 15
v_gene: TRBV6-4
CDR3nt: TGTGCCAGCAGTGAACAGCGGGGGGGGACTGATACGCAGTATTTT
CDR3aa: CASSEQRGGTDTQYF

abundance: NA
d_gene: TRBD1
j_gene: TRBJ2-6
len: 17
v_gene: TRBV24-1
CDR3nt: TGTGCCACCAGTGATGGACAGGCTTTCTCTGGGGCCAACGTCCTGACTTTC
CDR3aa: CATSDGQAFSGANVLTF

abundance: few
d_gene: NA
j_gene: TRBJ1-4
len: 15
v_gene: TRBV5-5
CDR3nt: TGTGCCAGCAGCAACCCTGGACAGCTTAATGAAAAACTGTTTTTT
CDR3aa: CASSNPGQLNEKLFF

abundance: NA
d_gene: NA
j_gene: TRBJ1-2
len: 15
v_gene: TRBV18
CDR3nt: TGTGCCAGCTCACCCTGGGACACTCGTCCATTTGACTACACCTTC
CDR3aa: CASSPWDTRPFDYTF

abundance: NA
d_gene: NA
j_gene: TRBJ2-3
len: 17
v_gene: TRBV3-1/TRBV3-2
CDR3nt: TGTGCCAGCAGCCAAGGATTAGCGGCGTCTAGCACAGATACGCAGTATTTT
CDR3aa: CASSQGLAASSTDTQYF

abundance: NA
d_gene: NA
j_gene: TRBJ2-5
len: 15
v_gene: TRBV11-2
CDR3nt: TGTGCCAGCAGCTTCAGCGACGGAGAGGAGGAGACCCAGTACTTC
CDR3aa: CASSFSDGEEETQYF